This note documents a single T cell receptor (beta chain) sequence. Its antigen is as yet unknown. The time point denotes: longitudinal time-point 3. This entry belongs to a study of neurological immune-mediated disorders. Notes on the study in general: The absence of shared CDR3 amino acid sequences among expanded clones across subjects suggests private repertoires in all groups.

Trimming took 5 bases from V and 2 from J; bases not matched to a gene: 5. The V gene's germline CDR1 is SGHAT and CDR2 FQNNGV. The CDR3 contains 15 residues. The cDNA came from 5'RACE, which used 10-nucleotide random UMIs. From the 5' RACE reads, TCRdb called clonotypes with MiXCR, one entry per CDR3 protein. The sample has roughly 48,000 distinct CDR3 sequences, 10% to 15% seen once. The V and J genes are TRBV11-2 and TRBJ2-1, with 8 bases identical to TRBD2. The source is a male donor with HTLV-1-associated myelopathy (HAM/TSP). Sequences were obtained from PBMCs. CDR3 nucleotide sequence: TGTGCCAGCAGCCTTAGCGGGGCGACCTACAATGAGCAGTTCTTC. Its translation: CASSLSGATYNEQFF.